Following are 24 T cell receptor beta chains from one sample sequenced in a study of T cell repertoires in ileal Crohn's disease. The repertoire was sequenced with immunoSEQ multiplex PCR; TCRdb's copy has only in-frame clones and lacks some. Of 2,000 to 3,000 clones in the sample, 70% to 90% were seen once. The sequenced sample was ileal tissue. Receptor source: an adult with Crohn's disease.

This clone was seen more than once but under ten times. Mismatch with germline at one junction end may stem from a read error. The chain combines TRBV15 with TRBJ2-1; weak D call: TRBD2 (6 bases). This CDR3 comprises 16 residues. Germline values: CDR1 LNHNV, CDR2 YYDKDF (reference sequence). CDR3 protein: CATSGEWGLRTNEQFF. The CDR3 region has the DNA TGTGCCACCAGCGGAGAATGGGGACTCCGGACCAATGAGCAGTTCTTC.

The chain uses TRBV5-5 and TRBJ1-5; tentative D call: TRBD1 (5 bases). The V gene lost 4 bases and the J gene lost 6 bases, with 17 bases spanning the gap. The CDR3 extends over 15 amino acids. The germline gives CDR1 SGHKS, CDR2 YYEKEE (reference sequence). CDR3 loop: CASSPLGGITQPQHF. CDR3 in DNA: TGTGCCAGCAGCCCCCTGGGGGGGATCACTCAGCCCCAGCATTTT. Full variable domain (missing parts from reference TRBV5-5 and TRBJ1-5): DAGVTQSPTHLIKTRGQQVTLRCSPISGHKSVSWYQQVLGQGPQFIFQYYEKEERGRGNFPDRFSARQFPNYSSELNVNALLLGDSALYLCASSPLGGITQPQHFGDGTRLSIL.

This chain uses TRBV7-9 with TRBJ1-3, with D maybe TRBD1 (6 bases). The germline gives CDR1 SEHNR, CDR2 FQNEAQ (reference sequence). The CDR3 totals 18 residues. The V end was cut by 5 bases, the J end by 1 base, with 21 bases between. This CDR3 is CASSQRGGSLRSGNTIYF. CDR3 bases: TGTGCCAGCAGCCAGAGAGGGGGGAGTCTAAGGTCTGGAAACACCATATATTTT.

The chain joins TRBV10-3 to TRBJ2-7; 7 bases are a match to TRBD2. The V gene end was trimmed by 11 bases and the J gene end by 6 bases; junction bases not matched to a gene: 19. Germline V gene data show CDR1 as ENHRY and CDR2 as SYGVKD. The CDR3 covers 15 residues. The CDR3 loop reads CASMGGYSGIREQYF. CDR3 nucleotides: TGTGCCTCAATGGGTGGGTACAGCGGGATACGCGAGCAGTACTTC.

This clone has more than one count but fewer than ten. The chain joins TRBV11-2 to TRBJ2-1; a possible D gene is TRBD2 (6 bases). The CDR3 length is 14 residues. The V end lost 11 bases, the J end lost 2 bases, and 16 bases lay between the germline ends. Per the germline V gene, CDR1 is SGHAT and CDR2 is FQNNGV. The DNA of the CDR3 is TGTGCCGACGGAACGGGAGAGGCCTACAATGAGCAGTTCTTC. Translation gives CADGTGEAYNEQFF.

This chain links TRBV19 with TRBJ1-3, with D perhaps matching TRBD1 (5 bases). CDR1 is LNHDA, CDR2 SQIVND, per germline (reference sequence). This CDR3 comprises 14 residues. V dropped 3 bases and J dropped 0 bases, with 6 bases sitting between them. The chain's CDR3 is CASSMGVSGNTIYF. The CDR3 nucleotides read TGTGCCAGTAGTATGGGGGTCTCTGGAAACACCATATATTTT.

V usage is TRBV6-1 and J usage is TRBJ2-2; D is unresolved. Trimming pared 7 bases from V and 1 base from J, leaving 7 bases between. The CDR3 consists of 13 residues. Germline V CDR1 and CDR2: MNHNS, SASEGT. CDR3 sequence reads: CASKGLNTGELFF. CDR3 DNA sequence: TGTGCCAGCAAGGGCCTGAACACCGGGGAGCTGTTTTTT.

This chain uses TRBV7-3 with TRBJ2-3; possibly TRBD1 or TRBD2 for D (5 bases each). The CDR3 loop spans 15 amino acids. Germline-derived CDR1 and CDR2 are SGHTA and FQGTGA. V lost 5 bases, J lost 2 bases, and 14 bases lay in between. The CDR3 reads CASSHSGRLTDTQYF. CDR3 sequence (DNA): TGTGCCAGCAGCCACTCGGGACGGCTCACAGATACGCAGTATTTT.

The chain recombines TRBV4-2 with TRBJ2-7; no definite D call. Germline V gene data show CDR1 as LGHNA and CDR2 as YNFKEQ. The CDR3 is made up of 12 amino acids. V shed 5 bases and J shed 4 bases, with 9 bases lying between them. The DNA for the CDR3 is TGTGCCAGCAGCGAGAGGCTATACGAGCAGTACTTC. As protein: CASSERLYEQYF.

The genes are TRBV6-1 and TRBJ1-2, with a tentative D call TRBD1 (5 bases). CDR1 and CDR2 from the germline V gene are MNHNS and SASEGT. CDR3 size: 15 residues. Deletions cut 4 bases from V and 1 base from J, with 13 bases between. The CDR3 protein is CASSASDSLNYGYTF. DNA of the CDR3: TGTGCCAGCAGTGCCTCCGACAGCCTTAACTATGGCTACACCTTC.

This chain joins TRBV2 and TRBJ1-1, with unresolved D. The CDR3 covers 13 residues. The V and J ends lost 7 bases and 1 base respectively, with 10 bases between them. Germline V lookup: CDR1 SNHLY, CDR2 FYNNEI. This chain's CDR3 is CASTQRANTEAFF. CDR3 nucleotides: TGTGCCAGCACACAGAGAGCGAACACTGAAGCTTTCTTT.

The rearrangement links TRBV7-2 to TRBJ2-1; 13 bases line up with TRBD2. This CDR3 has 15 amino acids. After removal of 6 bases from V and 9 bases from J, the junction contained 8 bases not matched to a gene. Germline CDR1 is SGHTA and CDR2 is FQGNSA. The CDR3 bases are TGTGCCAGCAGTCCCGGACTAGCGGGAGCGAGTGAGCAGTTCTTC. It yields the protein CASSPGLAGASEQFF.

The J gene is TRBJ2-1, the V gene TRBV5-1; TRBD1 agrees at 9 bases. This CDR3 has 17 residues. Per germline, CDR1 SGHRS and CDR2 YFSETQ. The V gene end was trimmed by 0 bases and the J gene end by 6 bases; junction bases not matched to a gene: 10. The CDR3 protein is CASSLADRGSGVNEQFF. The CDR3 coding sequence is TGCGCCAGCAGCTTGGCGGACAGGGGTTCAGGGGTCAATGAGCAGTTCTTC.

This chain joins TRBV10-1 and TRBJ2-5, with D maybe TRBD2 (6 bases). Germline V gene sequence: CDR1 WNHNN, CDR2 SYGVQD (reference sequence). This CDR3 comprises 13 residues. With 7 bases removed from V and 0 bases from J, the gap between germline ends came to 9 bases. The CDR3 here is CASKRDYQETQYF. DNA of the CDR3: TGCGCCAGCAAACGGGACTACCAAGAGACCCAGTACTTC.

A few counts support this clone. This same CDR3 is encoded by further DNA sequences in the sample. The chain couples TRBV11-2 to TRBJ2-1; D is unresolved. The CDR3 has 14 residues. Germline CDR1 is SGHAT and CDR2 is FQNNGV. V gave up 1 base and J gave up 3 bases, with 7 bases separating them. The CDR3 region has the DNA TGTGCCAGCAGCTTAGGTGCCGGCTACAATGAGCAGTTCTTC. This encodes CASSLGAGYNEQFF. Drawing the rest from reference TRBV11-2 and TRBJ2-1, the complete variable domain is EAGVAQSPRYKIIEKRQSVAFWCNPISGHATLYWYQQILGQGPKLLIQFQNNGVVDDSQLPKDRFSAERLKGVDSTLKIQPAKLEDSAVYLCASSLGAGYNEQFFGPGTRLTVL.

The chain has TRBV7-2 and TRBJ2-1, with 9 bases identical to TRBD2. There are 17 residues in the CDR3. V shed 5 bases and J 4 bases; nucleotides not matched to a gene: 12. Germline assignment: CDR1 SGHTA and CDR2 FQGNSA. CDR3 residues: CASSKRARLAEYNEQFF. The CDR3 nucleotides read TGTGCCAGCAGCAAAAGAGCTCGACTAGCGGAGTACAATGAGCAGTTCTTC.

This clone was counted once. The CDR3 sequence: CASSLGHNEQFF. CDR3 sequence (DNA): TGTGCCAGCAGCTTAGGACACAATGAGCAGTTCTTC. This chain joins TRBV7-2 and TRBJ2-1, with D unclear. CDR1 SGHTA and CDR2 FQGNSA come from the germline V gene. The CDR3 has 12 amino acids. Trimming left V 1 base short and J 5 bases short, with 3 bases between.

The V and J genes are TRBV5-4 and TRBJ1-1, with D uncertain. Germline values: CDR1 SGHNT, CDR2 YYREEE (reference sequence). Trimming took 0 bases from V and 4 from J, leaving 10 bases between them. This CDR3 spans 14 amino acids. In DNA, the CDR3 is TGTGCCAGCAGCTTGGGAGGGTTTGCCACTGAAGCTTTCTTT. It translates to CASSLGGFATEAFF.

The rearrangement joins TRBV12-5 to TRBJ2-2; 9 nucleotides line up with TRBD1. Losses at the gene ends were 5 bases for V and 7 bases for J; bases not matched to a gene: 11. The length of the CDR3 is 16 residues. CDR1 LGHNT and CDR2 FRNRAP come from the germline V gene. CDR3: CASGALYRGLIGELFF. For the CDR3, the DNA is TGTGCTAGTGGTGCCCTTTACAGGGGGCTTATCGGGGAGCTGTTTTTT.

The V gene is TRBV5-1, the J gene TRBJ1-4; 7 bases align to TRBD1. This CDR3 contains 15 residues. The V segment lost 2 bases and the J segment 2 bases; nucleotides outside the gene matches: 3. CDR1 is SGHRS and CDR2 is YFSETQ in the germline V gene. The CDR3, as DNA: TGCGCCAGCAGCTTCCTGACAGGGACTAATGAAAAACTGTTTTTT. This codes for CASSFLTGTNEKLFF.

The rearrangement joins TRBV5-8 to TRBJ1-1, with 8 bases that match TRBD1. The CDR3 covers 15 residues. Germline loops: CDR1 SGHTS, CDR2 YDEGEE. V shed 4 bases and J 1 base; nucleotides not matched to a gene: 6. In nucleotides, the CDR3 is TGTGCCAGCAGCGGGAGACAGGGGCGGAACACTGAAGCTTTCTTT. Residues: CASSGRQGRNTEAFF.

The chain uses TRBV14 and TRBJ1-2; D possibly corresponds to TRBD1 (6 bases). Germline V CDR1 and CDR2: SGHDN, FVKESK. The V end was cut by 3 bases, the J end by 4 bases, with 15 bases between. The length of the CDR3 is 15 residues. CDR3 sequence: CASSHPQQGTYGYTF. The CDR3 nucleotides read TGTGCCAGCAGCCACCCTCAACAGGGAACCTATGGCTACACCTTC.

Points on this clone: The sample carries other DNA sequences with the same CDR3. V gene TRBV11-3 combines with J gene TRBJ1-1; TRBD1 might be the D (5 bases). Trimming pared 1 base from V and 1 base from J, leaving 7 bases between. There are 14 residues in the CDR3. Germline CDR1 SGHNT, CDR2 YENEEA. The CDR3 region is CASSLAGTNTEAFF. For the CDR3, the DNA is TGTGCCAGCAGCTTAGCAGGGACGAACACTGAAGCTTTCTTT.

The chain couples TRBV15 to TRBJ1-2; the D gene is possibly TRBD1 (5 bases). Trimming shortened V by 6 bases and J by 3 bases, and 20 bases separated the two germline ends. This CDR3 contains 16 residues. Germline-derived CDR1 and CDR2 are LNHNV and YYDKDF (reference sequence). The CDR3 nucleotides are TGTGCCACCAGAAGTCAGGGCTCGGTCCTCGACTATGGCTACACCTTC. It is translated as CATRSQGSVLDYGYTF.